This T cell receptor (beta chain) was documented in a study of blood T cell repertoires in COVID-19. Study-level information: Acute and convalescent COVID-19 samples came from the United States, Italy and Spain. The cDNA or gDNA used as material had been derived from T cells, B-cell-depleted T cells, or PBMCs.

In the authors' methods: Amplifying reference gene primers gave estimates of nucleated cell counts. Assay: immunoSEQ multiplex PCR; the TCRdb copy retains only in-frame clones and omits some. The V and J calls and clone size are taken from that table; D and trimming were inferred from the DNA. This table holds around 130,000 clones, 77% found once. The CDR3 spans 13 residues. Germline V lookup: CDR1 SGDLS, CDR2 YYNGEE. V lost 3 bases to trimming and J lost 8 bases, with 12 bases between them. Specimen: peripheral blood. This receptor was obtained from an elderly man with acute or convalescent COVID-19. V is TRBV9 and J is TRBJ2-1; D gene ambiguous. DNA of the CDR3: TGTGCCAGCAGCGCCCTACTTGGGCATGAGCAGTTCTTC. Translation: CASSALLGHEQFF.